This T cell receptor beta chain emerged from a study of blood T cell repertoires in COVID-19 (dated by TCRdb to the early 2020s). Regarding the study in general: Samples covering the acute and convalescent phases of COVID-19 were provided by collaborators in the United States, Italy and Spain. A de-identified subject ID, COVID-19 status, age in years and sex were almost always included in the sample metadata. Samples came from the ongoing ImmuneRACE study (first 160 participants) plus 1,254 subjects from 6 global collaborators. The repertoires were made available in a free public database intended to serve as a resource for research on the immune response to SARS-CoV-2. HLA class I and class II types, where available, came from metadata supplied by the sample provider rather than from assay-based typing. The dataset comprised deeply sampled blood TCRbeta repertoires from subjects exposed to, actively infected with, or recovered from COVID-19. The material from the prospective study consisted of cDNA or gDNA derived from T cells, B-cell-depleted T cells, or PBMCs. Results the study describes overall, beyond this receptor: How much clinical and demographic metadata was included differed by source and by participant, and the metadata was provided uncurated.

The V end loses 0 bases and the J end loses 11 bases, and a stretch of 11 bases separates them. CDR1 and CDR2, per the germline V gene, are SGDLS and YYNGEE. Including cysteine and phenylalanine, the CDR3 has 12 amino acids. The sequence is cut down to CDR3 DNA, 36 bases in frame from base 1. In the prospective study, participants were roughly 18 to 100 years old, resided in 24 geographic areas of the United States, and were enrolled through a virtual design. Cohort assignment in the prospective study relied on participant-reported clinical history from a screening survey and a study questionnaire. In the prospective study, mobile phlebotomists collected whole blood, serum and a nasopharyngeal or oropharyngeal swab from each participant. Additional blood draws and questionnaires over a 2-month period could optionally be provided by prospective study participants. Blood samples from the prospective study were shipped frozen or at room temperature prior to DNA extraction.

A remark on this clone: What this receptor recognizes is not known. Base quality data are lacking; no much larger clone is found one base away.

TCRbeta CDR3 regions were amplified from genomic DNA by means of the immunoSEQ Assay, a bias-controlled multiplex PCR. Concerning the study's data processing: The number of nucleated cells in each sample was estimated by amplification of reference gene primers within the assay. To quantify the absolute abundance of each unique TCRbeta CDR3 rearrangement, sequence reads were collapsed and filtered. For each sample, productive Simpson clonality was calculated as the square root of Simpson's diversity index over productive rearrangements. What TCRdb holds here is the immuneACCESS table cut down to in-frame rearrangements. Part of the clones is not present; checked against another copy, under half of the missing clones reflect an unresolved V gene, and the others are unexplained. For V, J and clone size, that table is used; D and trimming come from the DNA. This sample comprises some 200,000 clones, more than 80% of them detected only once. The leading ten clones occupy under 3.5% of the sample.

Sequenced input: PBMCs or T cells enriched from blood (not recorded which). The chain was built from TRBV9 and TRBJ1-1, with no confident D gene call. This receptor was identified in a woman younger than 35 in a cohort exposed to, infected with or recovered from COVID-19 (not recorded which). CDR3 region: CASSVDGVNAFF. In nucleotides, the sequence is TGTGCCAGCAGCGTAGACGGGGTTAATGCTTTCTTT.